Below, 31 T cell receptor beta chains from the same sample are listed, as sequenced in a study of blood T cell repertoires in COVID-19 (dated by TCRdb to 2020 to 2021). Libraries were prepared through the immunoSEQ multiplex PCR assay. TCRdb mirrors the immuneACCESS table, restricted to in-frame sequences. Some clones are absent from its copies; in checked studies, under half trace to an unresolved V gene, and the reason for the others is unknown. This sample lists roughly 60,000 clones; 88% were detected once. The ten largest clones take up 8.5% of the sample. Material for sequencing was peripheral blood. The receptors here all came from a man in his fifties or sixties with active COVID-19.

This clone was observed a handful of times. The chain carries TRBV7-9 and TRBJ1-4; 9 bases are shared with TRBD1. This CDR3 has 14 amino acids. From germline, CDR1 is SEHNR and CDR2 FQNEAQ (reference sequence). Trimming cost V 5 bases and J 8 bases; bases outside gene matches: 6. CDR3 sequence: CASSPTGGGEKLFF. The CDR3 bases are TGTGCCAGCAGCCCTACAGGGGGCGGCGAAAAACTGTTTTTT. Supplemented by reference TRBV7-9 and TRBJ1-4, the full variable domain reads DTGVSQNPRHKITKRGQNVTFRCDPISEHNRLYWYRQTLGQGPEFLTYFQNEAQLEKSRLLSDRFSAERPKGSFSTLEIQRTEQGDSAMYLCASSPTGGGEKLFFGSGTQLSVL.

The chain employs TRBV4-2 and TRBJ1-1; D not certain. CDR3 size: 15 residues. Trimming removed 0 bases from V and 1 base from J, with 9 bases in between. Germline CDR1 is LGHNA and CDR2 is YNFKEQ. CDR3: CASSQDIYKNTEAFF. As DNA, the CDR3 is TGTGCCAGCAGCCAAGATATATACAAGAACACTGAAGCTTTCTTT.

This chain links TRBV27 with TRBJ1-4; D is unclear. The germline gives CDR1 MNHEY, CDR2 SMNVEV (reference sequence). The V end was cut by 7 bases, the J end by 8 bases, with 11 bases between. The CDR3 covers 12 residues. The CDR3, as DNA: TGTGCCAGCACTGACGGCGGGGAAAAACTGTTTTTT. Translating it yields CASTDGGEKLFF. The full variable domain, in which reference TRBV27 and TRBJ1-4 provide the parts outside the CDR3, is EAQVTQNPRYLITVTGKKLTVTCSQNMNHEYMSWYRQDPGLGLRQIYYSMNVEVTDKGDVPEGYKVSRKEKRNFPLILESPSPNQTSLYFCASTDGGEKLFFGSGTQLSVL.

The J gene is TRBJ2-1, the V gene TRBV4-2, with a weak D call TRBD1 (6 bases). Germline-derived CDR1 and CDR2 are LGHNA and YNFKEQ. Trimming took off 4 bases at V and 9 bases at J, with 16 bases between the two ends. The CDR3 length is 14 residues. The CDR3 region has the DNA TGTGCCAGCAGCCCTACGGACAGTGCGAGTGAGCAGTTCTTC. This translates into CASSPTDSASEQFF.

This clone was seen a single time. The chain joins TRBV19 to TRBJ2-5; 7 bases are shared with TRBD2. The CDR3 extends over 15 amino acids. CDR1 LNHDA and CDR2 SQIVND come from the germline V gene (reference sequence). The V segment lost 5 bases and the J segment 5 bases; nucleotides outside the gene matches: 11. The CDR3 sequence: CASSSGLLSRETQYF. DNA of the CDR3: TGTGCCAGTAGTTCGGGACTACTAAGCCGGGAGACCCAGTACTTC.

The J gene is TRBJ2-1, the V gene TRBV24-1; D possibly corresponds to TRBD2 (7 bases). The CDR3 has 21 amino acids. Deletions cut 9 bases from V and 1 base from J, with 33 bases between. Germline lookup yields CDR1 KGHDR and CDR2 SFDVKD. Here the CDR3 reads CATRGGGRCGASGISYNEQFF. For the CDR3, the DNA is TGTGCCACCCGTGGGGGGGGGCGTTGTGGGGCGTCCGGGATTTCCTACAATGAGCAGTTCTTC.

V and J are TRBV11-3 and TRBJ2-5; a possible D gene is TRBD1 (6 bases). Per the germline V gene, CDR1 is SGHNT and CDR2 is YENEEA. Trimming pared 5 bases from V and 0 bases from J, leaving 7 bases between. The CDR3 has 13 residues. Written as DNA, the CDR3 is TGTGCCAGCAGCGACAGGAACCAAGAGACCCAGTACTTC. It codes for CASSDRNQETQYF.

DNA of the CDR3: TGTGCCAGCAGAGCGCAGACCACCGGGGAGCTGTTTTTT. Amino acid sequence: CASRAQTTGELFF. The V call is TRBV11-3, the J call TRBJ2-2, with D uncertain. The CDR3 has 13 residues. The V and J ends lost 6 bases and 4 bases respectively, with 9 bases between them. Per the germline V gene, CDR1 is SGHNT and CDR2 is YENEEA.

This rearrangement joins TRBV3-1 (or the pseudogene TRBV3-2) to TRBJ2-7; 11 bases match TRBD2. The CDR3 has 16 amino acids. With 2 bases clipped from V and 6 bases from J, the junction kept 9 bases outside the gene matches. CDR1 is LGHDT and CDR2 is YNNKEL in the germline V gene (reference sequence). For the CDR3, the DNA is TGTGCCAGCAGCCAAACTAGCGGGAGTGATCCTAGCGAGCAGTACTTC. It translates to CASSQTSGSDPSEQYF.

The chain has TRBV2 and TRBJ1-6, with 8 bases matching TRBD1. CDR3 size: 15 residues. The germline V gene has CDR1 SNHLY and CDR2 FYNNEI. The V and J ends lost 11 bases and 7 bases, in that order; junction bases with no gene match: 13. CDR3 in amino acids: CAARRETGANSPLHF. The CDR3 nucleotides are TGTGCCGCAAGACGTGAGACAGGGGCCAATTCACCCCTCCACTTT.

CDR3 residues: CASSLSGPDTQYF. In DNA form, the CDR3 reads TGTGCCAGCAGTTTATCAGGGCCAGATACGCAGTATTTT. The V and J genes are TRBV12-3 or TRBV12-4 and TRBJ2-3, with a weak D call TRBD1 (5 bases). Trimming took 2 bases from V and 4 from J, leaving 7 bases between them. The CDR3 is made up of 13 amino acids.

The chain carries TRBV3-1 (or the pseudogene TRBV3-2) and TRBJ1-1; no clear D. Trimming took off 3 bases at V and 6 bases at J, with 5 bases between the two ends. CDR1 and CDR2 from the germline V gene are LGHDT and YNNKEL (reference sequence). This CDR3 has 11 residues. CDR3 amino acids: CASSHLAEAFF. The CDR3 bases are TGTGCCAGCAGCCATCTCGCTGAAGCTTTCTTT.

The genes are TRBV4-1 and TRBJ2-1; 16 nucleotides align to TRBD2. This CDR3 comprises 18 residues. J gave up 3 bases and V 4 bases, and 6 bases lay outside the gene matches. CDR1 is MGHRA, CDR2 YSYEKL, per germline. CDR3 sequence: CASSLGTSGGGFYNEQFF. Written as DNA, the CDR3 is TGCGCCAGCAGCCTCGGGACTAGCGGGGGGGGGTTCTACAATGAGCAGTTCTTC.

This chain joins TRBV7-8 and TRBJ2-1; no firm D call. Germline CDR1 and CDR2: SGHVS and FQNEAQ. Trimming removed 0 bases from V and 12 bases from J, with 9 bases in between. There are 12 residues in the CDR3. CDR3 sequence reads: CASSLANIGQFF. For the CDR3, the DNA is TGTGCCAGCAGCTTAGCAAATATCGGGCAGTTCTTC.

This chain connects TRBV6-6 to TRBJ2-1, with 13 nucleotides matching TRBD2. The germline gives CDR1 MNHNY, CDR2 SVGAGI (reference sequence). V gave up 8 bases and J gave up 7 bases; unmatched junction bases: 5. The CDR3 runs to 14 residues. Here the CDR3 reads CASAATSGRNEQFF. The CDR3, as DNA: TGTGCCAGCGCGGCGACTAGCGGGAGGAATGAGCAGTTCTTC.

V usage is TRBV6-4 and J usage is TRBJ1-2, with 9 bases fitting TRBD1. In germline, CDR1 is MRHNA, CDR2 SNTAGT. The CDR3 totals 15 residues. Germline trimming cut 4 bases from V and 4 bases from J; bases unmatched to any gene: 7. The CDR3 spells CASSGPGQGCYGYTF. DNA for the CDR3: TGTGCCAGCAGTGGCCCGGGACAGGGTTGCTATGGCTACACCTTC.

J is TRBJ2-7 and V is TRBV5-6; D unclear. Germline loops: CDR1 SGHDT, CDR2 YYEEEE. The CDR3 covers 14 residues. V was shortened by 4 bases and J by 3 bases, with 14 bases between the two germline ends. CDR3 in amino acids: CASSLDNSDYEQYF. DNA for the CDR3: TGTGCCAGCAGCCTCGATAACTCCGACTACGAGCAGTACTTC.

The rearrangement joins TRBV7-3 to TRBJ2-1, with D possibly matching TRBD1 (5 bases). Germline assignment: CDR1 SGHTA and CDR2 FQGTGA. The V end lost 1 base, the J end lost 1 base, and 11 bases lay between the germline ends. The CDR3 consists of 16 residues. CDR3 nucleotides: TGTGCCAGCAGCTTAAGACAGCCAGGTTCCTACAATGAGCAGTTCTTC. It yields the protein CASSLRQPGSYNEQFF. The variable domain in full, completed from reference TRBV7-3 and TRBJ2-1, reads GAGVSQTPSNKVTEKGKYVELRCDPISGHTALYWYRQSLGQGPEFLIYFQGTGAADDSGLPNDRFFAVRPEGSVSTLKIQRTERGDSAVYLCASSLRQPGSYNEQFFGPGTRLTVL.

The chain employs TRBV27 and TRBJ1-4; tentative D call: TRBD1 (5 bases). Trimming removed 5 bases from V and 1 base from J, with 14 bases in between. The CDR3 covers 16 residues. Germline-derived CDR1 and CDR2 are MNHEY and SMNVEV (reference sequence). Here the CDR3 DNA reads TGTGCCAGCAGTACCCTCGGGGGACTAACTAATGAAAAACTGTTTTTT. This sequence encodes CASSTLGGLTNEKLFF.

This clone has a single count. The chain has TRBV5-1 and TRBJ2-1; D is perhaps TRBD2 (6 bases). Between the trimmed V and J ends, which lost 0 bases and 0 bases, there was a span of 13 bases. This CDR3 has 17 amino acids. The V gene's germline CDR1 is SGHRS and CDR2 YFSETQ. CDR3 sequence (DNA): TGCGCCAGCAGCTTGGGGGGACTCCTAAGCTCCTACAATGAGCAGTTCTTC. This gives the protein CASSLGGLLSSYNEQFF.

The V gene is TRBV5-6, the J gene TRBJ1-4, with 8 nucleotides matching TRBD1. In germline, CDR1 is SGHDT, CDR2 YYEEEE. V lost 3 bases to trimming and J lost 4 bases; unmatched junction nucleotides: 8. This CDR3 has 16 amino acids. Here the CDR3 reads CASSSPGQEYNEKLFF. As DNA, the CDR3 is TGTGCCAGCAGCTCTCCGGGACAGGAGTATAATGAAAAACTGTTTTTT. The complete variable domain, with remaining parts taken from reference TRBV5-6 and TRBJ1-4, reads DAGVTQSPTHLIKTRGQQVTLRCSPKSGHDTVSWYQQALGQGPQFIFQYYEEEERQRGNFPDRFSGHQFPNYSSELNVNALLLGDSALYLCASSSPGQEYNEKLFFGSGTQLSVL.

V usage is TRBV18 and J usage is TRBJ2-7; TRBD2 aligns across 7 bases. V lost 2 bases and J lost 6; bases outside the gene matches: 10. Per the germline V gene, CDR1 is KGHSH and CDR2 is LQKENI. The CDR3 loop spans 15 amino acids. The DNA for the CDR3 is TGTGCCAGCTCACCAGGCGGACTAGATCTTTCCGAGCAGTACTTC. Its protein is CASSPGGLDLSEQYF.

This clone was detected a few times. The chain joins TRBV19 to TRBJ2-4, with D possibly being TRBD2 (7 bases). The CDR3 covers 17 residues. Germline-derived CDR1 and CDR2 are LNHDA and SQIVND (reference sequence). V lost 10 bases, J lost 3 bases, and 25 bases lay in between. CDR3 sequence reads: CATSPEGGGKIKNIQYF. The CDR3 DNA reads TGTGCCACCTCTCCGGAGGGAGGGGGTAAAATCAAAAACATTCAGTACTTC.

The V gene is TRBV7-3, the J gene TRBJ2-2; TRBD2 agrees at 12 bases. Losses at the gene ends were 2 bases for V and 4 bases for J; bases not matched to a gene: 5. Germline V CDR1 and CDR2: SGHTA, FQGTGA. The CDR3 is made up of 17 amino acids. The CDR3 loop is CASSLLAGGPGTGELFF. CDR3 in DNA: TGTGCCAGCAGCTTACTAGCGGGAGGGCCGGGCACCGGGGAGCTGTTTTTT.

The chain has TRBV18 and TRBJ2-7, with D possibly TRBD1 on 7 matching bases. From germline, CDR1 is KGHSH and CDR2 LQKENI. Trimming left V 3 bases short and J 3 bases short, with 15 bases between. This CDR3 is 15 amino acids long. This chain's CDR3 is CASSPGGRGIYEQYF. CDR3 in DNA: TGTGCCAGCTCACCGGGAGGCAGGGGGATCTACGAGCAGTACTTC.

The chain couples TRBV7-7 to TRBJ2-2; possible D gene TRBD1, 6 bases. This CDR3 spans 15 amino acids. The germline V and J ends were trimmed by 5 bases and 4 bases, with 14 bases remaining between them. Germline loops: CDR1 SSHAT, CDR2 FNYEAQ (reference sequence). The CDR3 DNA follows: TGTGCCAGCAGCAAAACAGGGTTTGGCACCGGGGAGCTGTTTTTT. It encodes CASSKTGFGTGELFF.

The CDR3 nucleotides read TGTGCCAGTAGCGAGTTGGGACTAGCGGGAGTCTACGAGCAGTACTTC. Its translation is CASSELGLAGVYEQYF. V gene TRBV19 combines with J gene TRBJ2-7; TRBD2 agrees at 14 bases. CDR3 length: 16 amino acids. V dropped 6 bases and J dropped 3; count of bases not matched to a gene: 7. CDR1 and CDR2 from the germline V gene are LNHDA and SQIVND (reference sequence).

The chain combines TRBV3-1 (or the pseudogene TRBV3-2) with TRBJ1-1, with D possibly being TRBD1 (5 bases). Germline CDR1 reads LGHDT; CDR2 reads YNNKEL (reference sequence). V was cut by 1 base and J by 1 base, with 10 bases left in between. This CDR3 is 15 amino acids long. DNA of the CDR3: TGTGCCAGCAGCCAAGGGGGCCAACCGAACACTGAAGCTTTCTTT. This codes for CASSQGGQPNTEAFF.

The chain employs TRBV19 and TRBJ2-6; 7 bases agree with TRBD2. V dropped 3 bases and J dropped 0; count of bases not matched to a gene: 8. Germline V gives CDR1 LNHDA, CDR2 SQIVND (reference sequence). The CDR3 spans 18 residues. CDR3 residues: CASSMGGTFVSGANVLTF. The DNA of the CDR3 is TGTGCCAGTAGTATGGGGGGGACGTTCGTCTCTGGGGCCAACGTCCTGACTTTC. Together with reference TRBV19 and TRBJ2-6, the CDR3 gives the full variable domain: DGGITQSPKYLFRKEGQNVTLSCEQNLNHDAMYWYRQDPGQGLRLIYYSQIVNDFQKGDIAEGYSVSREKKESFPLTVTSAQKNPTAFYLCASSMGGTFVSGANVLTFGAGSRLTVL.

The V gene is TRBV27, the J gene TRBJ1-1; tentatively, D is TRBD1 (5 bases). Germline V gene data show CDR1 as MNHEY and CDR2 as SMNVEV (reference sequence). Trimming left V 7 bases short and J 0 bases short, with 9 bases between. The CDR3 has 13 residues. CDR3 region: CASTKTVNTEAFF. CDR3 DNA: TGTGCCAGCACTAAGACAGTGAACACTGAAGCTTTCTTT.

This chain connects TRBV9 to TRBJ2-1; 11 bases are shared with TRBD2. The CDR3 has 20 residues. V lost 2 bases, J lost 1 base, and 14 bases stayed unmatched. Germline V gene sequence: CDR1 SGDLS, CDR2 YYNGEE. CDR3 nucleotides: TGTGCCAGCAGCGTGGGGACTAGCGGAAATATACGCCCATCCTACAATGAGCAGTTCTTC. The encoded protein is CASSVGTSGNIRPSYNEQFF.